This TCR beta chain was obtained from a study of blood T cell repertoires in COVID-19. Germline V gene data show CDR1 as SGHDN and CDR2 as FVKESK. The CDR3 spans 15 residues. Trimming cost V 2 bases and J 5 bases; bases outside gene matches: 3. Clones were sequenced by immunoSEQ multiplex PCR, and TCRdb holds only the in-frame ones, with some missing. The table has about 69,000 clones, approximately 85% seen once. This TCR derives from a man at least 80 years old with acute or convalescent COVID-19. The V call is TRBV14, the J call TRBJ2-5, with 12 bases lining up with TRBD2. The specimen was peripheral blood. In DNA, the CDR3 is TGTGCCAGCAGCCAACTAGCGGGAGGGATTGAGACCCAGTACTTC. This codes for CASSQLAGGIETQYF.